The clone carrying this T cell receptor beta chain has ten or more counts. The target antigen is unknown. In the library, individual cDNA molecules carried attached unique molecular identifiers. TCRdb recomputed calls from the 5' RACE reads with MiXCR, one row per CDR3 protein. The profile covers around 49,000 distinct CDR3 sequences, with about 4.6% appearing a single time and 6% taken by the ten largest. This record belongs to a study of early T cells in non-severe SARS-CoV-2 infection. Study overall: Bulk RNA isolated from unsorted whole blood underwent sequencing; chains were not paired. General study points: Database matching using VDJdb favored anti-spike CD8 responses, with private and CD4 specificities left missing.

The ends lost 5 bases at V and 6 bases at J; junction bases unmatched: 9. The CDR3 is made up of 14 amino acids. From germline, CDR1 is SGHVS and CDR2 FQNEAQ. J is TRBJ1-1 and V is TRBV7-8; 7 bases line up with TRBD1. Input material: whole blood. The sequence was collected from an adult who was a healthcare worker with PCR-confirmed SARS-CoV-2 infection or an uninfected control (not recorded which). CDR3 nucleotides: TGTGCCAGCAGCCTACGGGACAGTCGGGCTGAAGCTTTCTTT. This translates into CASSLRDSRAEAFF.